This T cell receptor (beta chain) comes out of a study of memory CD4+ T cells and cytomegalovirus serostatus. This CDR3 has 15 residues. V was trimmed by 1 base and J by 12 bases, leaving 19 bases between them. The germline V gene encodes CDR1 LGHNA and CDR2 YNFKEQ. The sort gate was single viable CD3+CD4+CD8-CD45RO+ cells for memory CD4+ T cells. Donors' CMV status reflects serum IgG against pp150, pp28, p38, p52. Original data processing: After removing out-of-frame reads, 2 million to 2.5 million distinct TCRbeta sequences remained. The protocol was immunoSEQ multiplex PCR, while the TCRdb copy is restricted to in-frame clones and leaves out a portion. V, J and clone size are taken as reported in that table, and D and trimming were inferred from the DNA itself. The sample holds about 96,000 clones, about four fifths seen once. With respect to this clone: Its antigen is unknown.

Findings and caveats of the study: The CMV-associated TCR signature appears largely within the CD4+ memory repertoire.

Input material: memory CD4+ T cells from blood. The origin of this receptor is an adult in good health and CMV-seropositive. The chain employs TRBV4-2 and TRBJ2-1; D is uncertain. The DNA for the CDR3 is TGTGCCAGCAGCCAAGCGGGCCCTACCCCGCAAGGGCAGTTCTTC. Its protein is CASSQAGPTPQGQFF.